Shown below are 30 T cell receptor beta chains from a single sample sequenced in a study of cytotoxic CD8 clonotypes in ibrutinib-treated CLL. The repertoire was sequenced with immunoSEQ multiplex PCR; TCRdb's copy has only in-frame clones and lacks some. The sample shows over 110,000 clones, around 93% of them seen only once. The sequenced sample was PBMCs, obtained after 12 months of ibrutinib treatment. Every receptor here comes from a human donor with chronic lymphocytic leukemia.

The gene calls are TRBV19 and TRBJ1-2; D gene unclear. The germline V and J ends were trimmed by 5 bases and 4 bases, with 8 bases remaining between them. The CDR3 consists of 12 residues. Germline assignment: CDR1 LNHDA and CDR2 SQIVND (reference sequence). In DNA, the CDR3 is TGTGCCAGTAGTCCTTCGGGCTATGGCTACACCTTC. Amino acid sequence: CASSPSGYGYTF.

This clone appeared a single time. The CDR3 nucleotides are TGTGCCAGCTCACCAGGAGGGGATAATGAAAAACTGTTTTTT. As protein: CASSPGGDNEKLFF. V is TRBV18 and J is TRBJ1-4, with D tentatively TRBD1 (5 bases). CDR1 and CDR2 (germline): KGHSH, LQKENI. CDR3 length: 14 amino acids. V was pared by 2 bases and J by 4 bases, with 8 bases between. The complete variable domain, with remaining parts taken from reference TRBV18 and TRBJ1-4, reads NAGVMQNPRHLVRRRGQEARLRCSPMKGHSHVYWYRQLPEEGLKFMVYLQKENIIDESGMPKERFSAEFPKEGPSILRIQQVVRGDSAAYFCASSPGGDNEKLFFGSGTQLSVL.

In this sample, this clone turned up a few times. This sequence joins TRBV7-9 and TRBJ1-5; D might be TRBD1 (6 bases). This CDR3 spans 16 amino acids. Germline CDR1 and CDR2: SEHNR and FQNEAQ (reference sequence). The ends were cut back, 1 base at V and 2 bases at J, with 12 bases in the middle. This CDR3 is CASSLGAGDRNQPQHF. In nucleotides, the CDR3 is TGTGCCAGCAGCTTAGGGGCAGGGGATCGCAATCAGCCCCAGCATTTT.

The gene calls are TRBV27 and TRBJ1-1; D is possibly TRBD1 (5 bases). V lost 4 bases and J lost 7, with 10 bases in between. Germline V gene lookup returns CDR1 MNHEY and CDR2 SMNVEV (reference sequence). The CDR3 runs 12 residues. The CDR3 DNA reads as TGTGCCAGCAGTTCCGGGGGAGGTGAAGCTTTCTTT. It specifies CASSSGGGEAFF.

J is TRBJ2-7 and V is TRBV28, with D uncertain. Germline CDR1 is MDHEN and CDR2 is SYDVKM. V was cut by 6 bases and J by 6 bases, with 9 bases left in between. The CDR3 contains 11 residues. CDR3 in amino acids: CASSEVFEQYF. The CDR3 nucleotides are TGTGCCAGCAGCGAGGTGTTCGAGCAGTACTTC.

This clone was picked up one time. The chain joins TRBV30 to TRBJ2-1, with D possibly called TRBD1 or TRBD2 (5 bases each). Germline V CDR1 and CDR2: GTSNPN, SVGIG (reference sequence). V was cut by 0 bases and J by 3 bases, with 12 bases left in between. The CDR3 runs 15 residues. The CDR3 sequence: CAWSVDGTYYNEQFF. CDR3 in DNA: TGTGCCTGGAGTGTTGACGGGACCTACTACAATGAGCAGTTCTTC.

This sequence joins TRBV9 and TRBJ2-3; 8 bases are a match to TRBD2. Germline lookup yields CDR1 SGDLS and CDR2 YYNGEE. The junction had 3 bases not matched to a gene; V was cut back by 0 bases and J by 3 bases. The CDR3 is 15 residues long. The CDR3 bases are TGTGCCAGCAGCGTAGACGGGAGGGCGACAGATACGCAGTATTTT. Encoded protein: CASSVDGRATDTQYF.

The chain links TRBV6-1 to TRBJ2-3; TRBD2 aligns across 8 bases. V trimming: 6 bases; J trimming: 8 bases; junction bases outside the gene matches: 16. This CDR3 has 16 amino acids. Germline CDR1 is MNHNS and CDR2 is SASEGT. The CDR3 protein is CASREPGLGYLTTQYF. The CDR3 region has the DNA TGTGCCAGCAGGGAACCGGGACTAGGGTATTTAACTACGCAGTATTTT.

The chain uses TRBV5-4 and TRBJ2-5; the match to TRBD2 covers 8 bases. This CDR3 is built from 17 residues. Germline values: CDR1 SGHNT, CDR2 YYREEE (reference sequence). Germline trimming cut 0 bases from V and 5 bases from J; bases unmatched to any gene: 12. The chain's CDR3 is CASSLVGNGRAWETQYF. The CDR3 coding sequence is TGTGCCAGCAGCTTGGTTGGTAACGGGAGGGCCTGGGAGACCCAGTACTTC.

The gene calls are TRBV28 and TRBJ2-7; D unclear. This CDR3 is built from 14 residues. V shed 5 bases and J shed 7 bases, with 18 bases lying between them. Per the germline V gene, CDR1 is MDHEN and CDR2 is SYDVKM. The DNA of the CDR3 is TGTGCCAGCAGTGGGTCGGCCAAGGCGCCTGAGCAGTACTTC. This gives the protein CASSGSAKAPEQYF.

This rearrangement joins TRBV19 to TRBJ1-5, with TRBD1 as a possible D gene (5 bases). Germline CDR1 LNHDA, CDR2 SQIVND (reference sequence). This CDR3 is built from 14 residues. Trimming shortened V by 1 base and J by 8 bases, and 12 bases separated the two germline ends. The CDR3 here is CASSIVSGREPQHF. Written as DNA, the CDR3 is TGTGCCAGTAGTATAGTGTCAGGGCGGGAGCCCCAGCATTTT.

CDR3 nucleotide sequence: TGTGCCTGCCGGACAGGGGAAACAGATACGCAGTATTTT. Encoded protein: CACRTGETDTQYF. This sequence joins TRBV11-2 and TRBJ2-3; TRBD1 matches at 9 bases. Germline lookup yields CDR1 SGHAT and CDR2 FQNNGV. V gave up 11 bases and J gave up 3 bases; unmatched junction bases: 6. This CDR3 spans 13 amino acids.

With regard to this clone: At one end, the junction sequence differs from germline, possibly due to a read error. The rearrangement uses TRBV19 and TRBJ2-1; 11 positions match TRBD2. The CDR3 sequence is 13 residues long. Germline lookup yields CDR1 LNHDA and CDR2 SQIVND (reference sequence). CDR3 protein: CASRIAGGYEQFF. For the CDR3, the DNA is TGTGCCAGTAGAATAGCGGGAGGGTATGAGCAGTTCTTC.

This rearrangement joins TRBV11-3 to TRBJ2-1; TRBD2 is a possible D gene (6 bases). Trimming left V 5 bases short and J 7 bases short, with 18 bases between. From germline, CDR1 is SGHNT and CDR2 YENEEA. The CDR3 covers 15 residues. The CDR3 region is CASSLTAGTGNEQFF. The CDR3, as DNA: TGTGCCAGCAGCCTTACAGCGGGCACGGGGAATGAGCAGTTCTTC.

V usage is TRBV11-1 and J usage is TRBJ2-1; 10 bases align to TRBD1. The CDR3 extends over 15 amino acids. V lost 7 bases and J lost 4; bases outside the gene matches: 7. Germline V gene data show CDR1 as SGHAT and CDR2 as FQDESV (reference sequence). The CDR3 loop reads CASTYGQGGYNEQFF. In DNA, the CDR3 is TGTGCCAGCACTTACGGACAGGGGGGATACAATGAGCAGTTCTTC.

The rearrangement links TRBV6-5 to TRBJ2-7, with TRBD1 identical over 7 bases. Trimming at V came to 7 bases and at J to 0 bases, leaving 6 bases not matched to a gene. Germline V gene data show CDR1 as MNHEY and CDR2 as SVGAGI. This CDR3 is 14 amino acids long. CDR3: CASTPRDSSYEQYF. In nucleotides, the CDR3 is TGTGCCAGCACCCCACGGGACAGCTCCTACGAGCAGTACTTC.

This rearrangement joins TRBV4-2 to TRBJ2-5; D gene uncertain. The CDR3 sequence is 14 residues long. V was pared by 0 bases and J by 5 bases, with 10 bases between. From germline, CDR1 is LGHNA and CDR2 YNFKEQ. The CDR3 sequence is CASSQEGWWETQYF. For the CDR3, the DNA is TGTGCCAGCAGCCAAGAAGGATGGTGGGAGACCCAGTACTTC.

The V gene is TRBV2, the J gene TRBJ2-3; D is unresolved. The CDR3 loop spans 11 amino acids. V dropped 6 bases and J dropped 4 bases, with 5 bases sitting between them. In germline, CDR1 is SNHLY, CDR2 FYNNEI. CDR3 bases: TGTGCCAGCAGCTCTCCAGATACGCAGTATTTT. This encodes CASSSPDTQYF.

The chain's CDR3 is CASSPRTGENEQYF. The CDR3 nucleotides are TGTGCCAGCTCACCACGGACAGGAGAGAACGAGCAGTACTTC. The rearrangement uses TRBV18 and TRBJ2-7; 7 bases agree with TRBD1. Trimming removed 1 base from V and 5 bases from J; junction bases left unmatched: 5. This CDR3 region has 14 residues. Germline CDR1 is KGHSH and CDR2 is LQKENI.

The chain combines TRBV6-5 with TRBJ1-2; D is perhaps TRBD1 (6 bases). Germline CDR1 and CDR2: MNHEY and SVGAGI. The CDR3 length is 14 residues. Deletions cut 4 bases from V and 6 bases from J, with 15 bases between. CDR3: CASSWQGGSDGYTF. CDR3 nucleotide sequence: TGTGCCAGCAGTTGGCAAGGGGGATCTGATGGCTACACCTTC.

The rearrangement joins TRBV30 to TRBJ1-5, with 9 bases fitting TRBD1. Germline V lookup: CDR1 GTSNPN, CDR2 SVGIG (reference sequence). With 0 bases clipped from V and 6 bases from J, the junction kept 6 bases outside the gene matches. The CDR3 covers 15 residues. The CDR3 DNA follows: TGTGCCTGGAGTGTCTACAGGGGGCTTAGTCAGCCCCAGCATTTT. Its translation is CAWSVYRGLSQPQHF.

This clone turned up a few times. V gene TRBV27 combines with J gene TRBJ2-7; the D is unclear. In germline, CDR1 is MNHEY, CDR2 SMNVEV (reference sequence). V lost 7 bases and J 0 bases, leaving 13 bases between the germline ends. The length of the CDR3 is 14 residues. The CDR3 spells CASTPGVSSYEQYF. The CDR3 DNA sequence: TGTGCCAGCACCCCTGGGGTCAGCTCCTACGAGCAGTACTTC.

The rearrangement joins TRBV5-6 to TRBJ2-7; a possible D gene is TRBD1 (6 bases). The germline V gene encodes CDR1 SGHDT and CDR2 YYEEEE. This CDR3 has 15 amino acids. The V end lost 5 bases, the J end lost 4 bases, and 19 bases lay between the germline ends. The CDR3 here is CASRETGQTTYEQYF. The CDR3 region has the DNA TGTGCCAGCAGGGAGACGGGACAAACTACTTACGAGCAGTACTTC.

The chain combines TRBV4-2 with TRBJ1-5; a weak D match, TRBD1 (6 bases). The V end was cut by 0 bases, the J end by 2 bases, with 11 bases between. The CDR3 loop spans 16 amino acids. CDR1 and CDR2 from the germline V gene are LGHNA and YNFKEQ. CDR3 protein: CASSQDQWTGNQPQHF. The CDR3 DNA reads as TGTGCCAGCAGCCAAGATCAGTGGACAGGCAATCAGCCCCAGCATTTT.

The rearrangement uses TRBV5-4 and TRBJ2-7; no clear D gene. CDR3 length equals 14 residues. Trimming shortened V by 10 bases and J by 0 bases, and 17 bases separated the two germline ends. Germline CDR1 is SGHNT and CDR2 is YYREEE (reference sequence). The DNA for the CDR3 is TGTGCCCACGGAGATCCCTCGAGCTCCTACGAGCAGTACTTC. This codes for CAHGDPSSSYEQYF.

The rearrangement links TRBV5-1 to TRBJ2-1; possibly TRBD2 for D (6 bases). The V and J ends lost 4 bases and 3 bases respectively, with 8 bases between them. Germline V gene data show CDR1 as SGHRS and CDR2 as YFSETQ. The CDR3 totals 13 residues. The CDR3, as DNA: TGCGCCAGCAGCCGGGGGATCTACAATGAGCAGTTCTTC. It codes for CASSRGIYNEQFF. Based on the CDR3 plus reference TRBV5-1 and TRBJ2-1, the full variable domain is KAGVTQTPRYLIKTRGQQVTLSCSPISGHRSVSWYQQTPGQGLQFLFEYFSETQRNKGNFPGRFSGRQFSNSRSEMNVSTLELGDSALYLCASSRGIYNEQFFGPGTRLTVL.

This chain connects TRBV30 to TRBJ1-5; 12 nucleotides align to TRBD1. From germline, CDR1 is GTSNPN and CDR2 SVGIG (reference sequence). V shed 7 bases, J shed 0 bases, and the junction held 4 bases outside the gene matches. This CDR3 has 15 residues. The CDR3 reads CALGQGAHSNQPQHF. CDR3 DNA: TGTGCCTTGGGACAGGGGGCGCATAGCAATCAGCCCCAGCATTTT.

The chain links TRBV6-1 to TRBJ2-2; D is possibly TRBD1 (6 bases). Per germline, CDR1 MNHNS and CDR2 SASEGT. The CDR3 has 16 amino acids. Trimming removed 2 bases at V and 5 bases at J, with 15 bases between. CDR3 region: CASSELAQGETGELFF. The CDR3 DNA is TGTGCCAGCAGTGAATTGGCACAGGGTGAAACCGGGGAGCTGTTTTTT.

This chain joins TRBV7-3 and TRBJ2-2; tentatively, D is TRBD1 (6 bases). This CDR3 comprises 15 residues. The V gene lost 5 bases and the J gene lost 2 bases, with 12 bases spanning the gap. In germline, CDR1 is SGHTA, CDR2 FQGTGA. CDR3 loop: CASSPGATNTGELFF. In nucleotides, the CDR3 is TGTGCCAGCAGCCCAGGGGCCACCAACACCGGGGAGCTGTTTTTT.

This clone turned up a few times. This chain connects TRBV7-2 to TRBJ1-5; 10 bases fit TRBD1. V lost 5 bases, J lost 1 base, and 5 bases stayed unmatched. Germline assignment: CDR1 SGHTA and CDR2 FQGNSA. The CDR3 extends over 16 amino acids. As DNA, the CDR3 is TGTGCCAGCAGCCACGTGGGACAGGGGAGCAATCAGCCCCAGCATTTT. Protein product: CASSHVGQGSNQPQHF. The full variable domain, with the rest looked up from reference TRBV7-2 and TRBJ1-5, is GAGVSQSPSNKVTEKGKDVELRCDPISGHTALYWYRQSLGQGLEFLIYFQGNSAPDKSGLPSDRFSAERTGGSVSTLTIQRTQQEDSAVYLCASSHVGQGSNQPQHFGDGTRLSIL.